The 18 T cell receptor beta chains given below trace back to one sample, sequenced in a study of beta chain features in type 1 diabetes. Investigators reverse transcribed all isolated RNA, so they sequenced expressed TCRB transcripts. Clones were read by immunoSEQ multiplex PCR, and TCRdb kept only the in-frame ones, dropping some. The repertoire has 330,000 or so clones, less than 20% of them found once; the top ten carry roughly 0.045%. Sequenced input: naive CD4+ T cells from blood. Receptors were obtained from a woman between 18 and 30 years old in good health.

The rearrangement links TRBV6-1 to TRBJ1-1, with 7 bases identical to TRBD1. The trim removed 11 bases at V and 1 base at J, leaving 7 bases unmatched. This CDR3 has 13 residues. The germline V gene encodes CDR1 MNHNS and CDR2 SASEGT. The CDR3 loop is CAGDRAGNTEAFF. CDR3 nucleotide sequence: TGTGCCGGAGACAGGGCAGGGAACACTGAAGCTTTCTTT.

This clone was detected only a few times. The J gene is TRBJ2-5, the V gene TRBV4-2; 10 bases fit TRBD2. The CDR3 contains 18 residues. J was trimmed by 5 bases and V by 0 bases; bases with no gene match: 12. In germline, CDR1 is LGHNA, CDR2 YNFKEQ. The CDR3: CASSQERAASGSRETQYF. The DNA for the CDR3 is TGTGCCAGCAGCCAAGAGAGAGCCGCTAGCGGGAGCCGGGAGACCCAGTACTTC.

This clone was counted a few times. The chain has TRBV7-9 and TRBJ2-5; D is possibly TRBD1 (6 bases). There are 13 residues in the CDR3. V shed 5 bases and J shed 5 bases, with 12 bases lying between them. The germline gives CDR1 SEHNR, CDR2 FQNEAQ (reference sequence). The CDR3 is CASSPGALETQYF. As DNA, the CDR3 is TGTGCCAGCAGCCCAGGGGCGCTGGAGACCCAGTACTTC.

The rearrangement joins TRBV6-5 to TRBJ2-7; weak D call: TRBD1 (5 bases). V was shortened by 0 bases and J by 3 bases, with 12 bases between the two germline ends. The germline gives CDR1 MNHEY, CDR2 SVGAGI. The CDR3 contains 15 residues. CDR3 DNA: TGTGCCAGCAGTTACTCGCAGGGAACGAGCTACGAGCAGTACTTC. This translates into CASSYSQGTSYEQYF.

The V gene is TRBV7-9, the J gene TRBJ2-2, with D tentatively TRBD1 (5 bases). The CDR3 is made up of 15 amino acids. V was trimmed by 2 bases and J by 3 bases, leaving 10 bases between them. From germline, CDR1 is SEHNR and CDR2 FQNEAQ (reference sequence). For the CDR3, the DNA is TGTGCCAGCAGCTTACAGGGCTTGGACACCGGGGAGCTGTTTTTT. This codes for CASSLQGLDTGELFF. The whole variable domain, remainder taken from reference TRBV7-9 and TRBJ2-2, is DTGVSQNPRHKITKRGQNVTFRCDPISEHNRLYWYRQTLGQGPEFLTYFQNEAQLEKSRLLSDRFSAERPKGSFSTLEIQRTEQGDSAMYLCASSLQGLDTGELFFGEGSRLTVL.

This clone occurred a few times. The V gene is TRBV6-6, the J gene TRBJ1-2, with D possibly TRBD1 on 6 matching bases. CDR1 and CDR2 (germline): MNHNY, SVGAGI (reference sequence). The CDR3 contains 14 residues. Trimming took off 5 bases at V and 8 bases at J, with 18 bases between the two ends. This CDR3 is CASSGQIRGEGYTF. CDR3 sequence (DNA): TGTGCCAGCAGTGGACAGATACGAGGTGAAGGCTACACCTTC.

The V call is TRBV2, the J call TRBJ2-7; perhaps TRBD2 as D (5 bases). Germline assignment: CDR1 SNHLY and CDR2 FYNNEI. The ends were cut back, 6 bases at V and 4 bases at J, with 16 bases in the middle. This CDR3 has 14 residues. The CDR3, as DNA: TGTGCCAGCAGCAACGGACTGTTCTTTTACGAGCAGTACTTC. This translates into CASSNGLFFYEQYF. Together with reference TRBV2 and TRBJ2-7, the CDR3 gives the full variable domain: EPEVTQTPSHQVTQMGQEVILRCVPISNHLYFYWYRQILGQKVEFLVSFYNNEISEKSEIFDDQFSVERPDGSNFTLKIRSTKLEDSAMYFCASSNGLFFYEQYFGPGTRLTVT.

This clone was seen a few times. The gene calls are TRBV18 and TRBJ2-5; the D gene is possibly TRBD1 (6 bases). CDR1 is KGHSH and CDR2 is LQKENI in the germline V gene. This CDR3 has 14 residues. Trimming stripped 6 bases from V and 3 bases from J, with 14 bases between. CDR3 sequence: CASSGTRAEETQYF. For the CDR3, the DNA is TGTGCCAGCTCGGGGACACGGGCCGAAGAGACCCAGTACTTC.

CDR3 bases: TGTGCCAGCTCAGTTCAGCAAGAGACCCAGTACTTC. Protein sequence: CASSVQQETQYF. V gene TRBV18 combines with J gene TRBJ2-5; D is uncertain. The CDR3 consists of 12 residues. Per germline, CDR1 KGHSH and CDR2 LQKENI. Trimming removed 5 bases from V and 2 bases from J, with 6 bases in between.

The V gene is TRBV30, the J gene TRBJ1-2, with 7 bases fitting TRBD1. Looked up from germline, CDR1 is GTSNPN and CDR2 is SVGIG (reference sequence). Unmatched junction bases numbered 8, after V lost 1 base and J lost 3 bases. This CDR3 comprises 15 residues. CDR3 nucleotide sequence: TGTGCCTGGAGTGCAGGACAGGCGCGCTACTATGGCTACACCTTC. This codes for CAWSAGQARYYGYTF.

This clone was counted only a few times. The V and J genes are TRBV7-2 and TRBJ2-1, with 7 positions matching TRBD2. Germline assignment: CDR1 SGHTA and CDR2 FQGNSA. There are 15 residues in the CDR3. Germline trimming cut 7 bases from V and 7 bases from J; bases unmatched to any gene: 13. CDR3 in DNA: TGTGCCAGCACGCTAGCGGCCCGTCGTGGGAATGAGCAGTTCTTC. Protein sequence: CASTLAARRGNEQFF. Full variable domain (remainder filled in from reference TRBV7-2 and TRBJ2-1): GAGVSQSPSNKVTEKGKDVELRCDPISGHTALYWYRQSLGQGLEFLIYFQGNSAPDKSGLPSDRFSAERTGGSVSTLTIQRTQQEDSAVYLCASTLAARRGNEQFFGPGTRLTVL.

The chain is built from TRBV27 and TRBJ2-1, with 13 bases aligning to TRBD2. With 6 bases clipped from V and 9 bases from J, the junction kept 8 bases outside the gene matches. This CDR3 has 15 residues. CDR1 MNHEY and CDR2 SMNVEV come from the germline V gene (reference sequence). CDR3 protein: CASSLLAGGLGEQFF. CDR3 nucleotides: TGTGCCAGCAGCCTACTAGCGGGAGGGTTAGGTGAGCAGTTCTTC.

The chain carries TRBV30 and TRBJ2-7; TRBD1 matches 7 bases. This CDR3 has 14 amino acids. V shed 2 bases, J shed 6 bases, and the junction held 10 bases outside the gene matches. Per germline, CDR1 GTSNPN and CDR2 SVGIG (reference sequence). For the CDR3, the DNA is TGTGCCTGGAGTTGGCGACAGGGCCTCTTCGAGCAGTACTTC. It encodes CAWSWRQGLFEQYF.

The table lists this clone with a few counts. For the CDR3, the DNA is TGTGCCAGCAGGTCCGGGACGACCAGGGAGGCCCAGCATTTT. Amino acids: CASRSGTTREAQHF. The chain employs TRBV28 and TRBJ1-5; possible D gene TRBD1, 5 bases. V lost 6 bases and J 11 bases, leaving 20 bases between the germline ends. CDR3 length: 14 residues. Germline CDR1 MDHEN, CDR2 SYDVKM. Variable domain in full (rest from reference TRBV28 and TRBJ1-5): DVKVTQSSRYLVKRTGEKVFLECVQDMDHENMFWYRQDPGLGLRLIYFSYDVKMKEKGDIPEGYSVSREKKERFSLILESASTNQTSMYLCASRSGTTREAQHFGDGTRLSIL.

The chain couples TRBV7-2 to TRBJ2-3, with D possibly being TRBD2 (6 bases). Germline V gene sequence: CDR1 SGHTA, CDR2 FQGNSA. This CDR3 region has 14 residues. The germline V and J ends were trimmed by 5 bases and 5 bases, with 14 bases remaining between them. This CDR3 reads CASSQGLFQDTQYF. The CDR3, as DNA: TGTGCCAGCAGCCAGGGACTTTTCCAAGATACGCAGTATTTT.

V gene TRBV30 combines with J gene TRBJ2-3; D is perhaps TRBD2 (6 bases). V shed 7 bases and J shed 9 bases, with 20 bases lying between them. The length of the CDR3 is 13 residues. The germline gives CDR1 GTSNPN, CDR2 SVGIG (reference sequence). The CDR3 loop reads CASADVVGLTQYF. The CDR3 region has the DNA TGTGCCTCGGCTGACGTTGTGGGACTGACGCAGTATTTT. The variable domain in full, with the rest retrieved from reference TRBV30 and TRBJ2-3, is SQTIHQWPATLVQPVGSPLSLECTVEGTSNPNLYWYRQAAGRGLQLLFYSVGIGQISSEVPQNLSASRPQDRQFILSSKKLLLSDSGFYLCASADVVGLTQYFGPGTRLTVL.

The genes are TRBV5-4 and TRBJ2-3, with a possible D match to TRBD2 (5 bases). V lost 1 base, J lost 2 bases, and 17 bases lay in between. This CDR3 has 17 amino acids. Germline-derived CDR1 and CDR2 are SGHNT and YYREEE (reference sequence). As DNA, the CDR3 is TGTGCCAGCAGCTTGCCTGTCGGACGGGAACTCACAGATACGCAGTATTTT. Translating gives CASSLPVGRELTDTQYF.

This chain uses TRBV5-1 with TRBJ1-1; D gene uncertain. V lost 0 bases and J 3 bases, leaving 9 bases between the germline ends. The CDR3 extends over 14 amino acids. Looked up from germline, CDR1 is SGHRS and CDR2 is YFSETQ. The CDR3 is CASSLGPRDTEAFF. The CDR3 DNA is TGCGCCAGCAGCTTGGGGCCTCGGGACACTGAAGCTTTCTTT. Combining the CDR3 with reference TRBV5-1 and TRBJ1-1 gives the whole variable domain KAGVTQTPRYLIKTRGQQVTLSCSPISGHRSVSWYQQTPGQGLQFLFEYFSETQRNKGNFPGRFSGRQFSNSRSEMNVSTLELGDSALYLCASSLGPRDTEAFFGQGTRLTVV.